One sample yielded the 25 T cell receptor beta chains listed below, sequenced in a study of Ad26.COV2.S vaccination and SARS-CoV-2 variants. Documented treatment: 19 received Ad26.COV2.S at low or high dose, single or two shots; five or six received placebo; per-sample allocation not given. Samples came from day 63 after the first vaccine or placebo injection. The table came from immunoSEQ multiplex PCR; TCRdb's copy has only in-frame clones and leaves some out. The sample has around 350,000 clones, about 85% seen once. The specimen was peripheral blood, collected in a trial of Ad26.COV2.S vaccine versus placebo. The receptors here all came from a person between 18 and 60 years old who received the Ad26.COV2.S COVID-19 vaccine or a placebo.

Points on this clone: Additional DNA sequences in this sample encode the identical CDR3. This chain joins TRBV18 and TRBJ2-1; 7 bases match TRBD2. Trimming removed 2 bases from V and 1 base from J; junction bases left unmatched: 5. The length of the CDR3 is 16 residues. Germline V gives CDR1 KGHSH, CDR2 LQKENI. In DNA, the CDR3 is TGTGCCAGCTCACCAACGACCGGGGGGTCCTACAATGAGCAGTTCTTC. Translating it yields CASSPTTGGSYNEQFF.

The chain is built from TRBV18 and TRBJ2-2, with D perhaps matching TRBD1 or TRBD2 (5 bases each). There are 13 residues in the CDR3. Germline CDR1 and CDR2: KGHSH and LQKENI. Between the trimmed V and J ends, which lost 5 bases and 3 bases, there was a span of 7 bases. The CDR3 loop reads CASSGGHTGELFF. CDR3 coding DNA: TGTGCCAGCTCAGGGGGACACACCGGGGAGCTGTTTTTT.

In its sample, this clone was seen once. This chain joins TRBV6-2 or TRBV6-3 and TRBJ2-7; 10 nucleotides line up with TRBD2. The V gene end was trimmed by 2 bases and the J gene end by 1 base; junction bases not matched to a gene: 5. In germline, CDR1 is MNHEY, CDR2 SVGEGT. The CDR3 has 16 amino acids. This CDR3 is CASSYLAGDGSYEQYF. For the CDR3, the DNA is TGTGCCAGCAGTTACCTAGCGGGAGATGGTTCCTACGAGCAGTACTTC.

The chain couples TRBV9 to TRBJ2-7, with TRBD1 identical over 8 bases. Germline values: CDR1 SGDLS, CDR2 YYNGEE. This CDR3 comprises 14 residues. V lost 1 base, J lost 0 bases, and 0 bases stayed unmatched. The CDR3 coding sequence is TGTGCCAGCAGCGTAACAGGGGGCTCCTACGAGCAGTACTTC. Translation: CASSVTGGSYEQYF.

The J gene is TRBJ1-2, the V gene TRBV28; D unresolved. The CDR3 is made up of 14 amino acids. The germline V gene encodes CDR1 MDHEN and CDR2 SYDVKM. Trimming took 6 bases from V and 6 from J, leaving 17 bases between them. The CDR3 bases are TGTGCCAGCAGCCCTTCTCCGGGAAGGGATGGCTACACCTTC. Translating it yields CASSPSPGRDGYTF.

The chain recombines TRBV24-1 with TRBJ2-1; TRBD2 aligns across 8 bases. From germline, CDR1 is KGHDR and CDR2 SFDVKD. The V segment lost 4 bases and the J segment 8 bases; nucleotides outside the gene matches: 12. This CDR3 spans 16 amino acids. CDR3 loop: CATSDTGTSKVYEQFF. The DNA for the CDR3 is TGTGCCACCAGTGACACCGGGACTAGTAAAGTTTATGAGCAGTTCTTC.

V gene TRBV5-4 combines with J gene TRBJ1-1, with 9 nucleotides matching TRBD1. This CDR3 comprises 15 residues. J gave up 0 bases and V 4 bases, and 4 bases lay outside the gene matches. CDR1 and CDR2 (germline): SGHNT, YYREEE (reference sequence). The chain's CDR3 is CASSPTGGMNTEAFF. In DNA form, the CDR3 reads TGTGCCAGCAGCCCGACAGGGGGGATGAACACTGAAGCTTTCTTT.

V usage is TRBV5-1 and J usage is TRBJ1-4; TRBD1 agrees at 8 bases. The CDR3 is 14 amino acids. The ends lost 0 bases at V and 7 bases at J; junction bases unmatched: 2. CDR1 is SGHRS and CDR2 is YFSETQ in the germline V gene. In DNA form, the CDR3 reads TGCGCCAGCAGCTTGGACAGGGGGAGTGAAAAACTGTTTTTT. Translating it yields CASSLDRGSEKLFF.

The gene calls are TRBV30 and TRBJ1-1; D might be TRBD1 (5 bases). Germline V gives CDR1 GTSNPN, CDR2 SVGIG (reference sequence). The CDR3 contains 11 residues. V dropped 4 bases and J dropped 5 bases, with 8 bases sitting between them. CDR3 bases: TGTGCCTGGACAGGGAGAACTGAAGCTTTCTTT. It yields the protein CAWTGRTEAFF.

The rearrangement uses TRBV7-2 and TRBJ2-7, with D maybe TRBD1 (6 bases). This CDR3 has 14 residues. CDR1 is SGHTA, CDR2 FQGNSA, per germline. Trimming stripped 5 bases from V and 0 bases from J, with 11 bases between. The CDR3 DNA is TGTGCCAGCAGCCCACAGGGTGCCTCCTACGAGCAGTACTTC. It yields the protein CASSPQGASYEQYF. Filled out from reference TRBV7-2 and TRBJ2-7, the complete variable domain reads GAGVSQSPSNKVTEKGKDVELRCDPISGHTALYWYRQSLGQGLEFLIYFQGNSAPDKSGLPSDRFSAERTGGSVSTLTIQRTQQEDSAVYLCASSPQGASYEQYFGPGTRLTVT.

In this sample, this clone turned up once. The rearrangement joins TRBV9 to TRBJ1-1; no firm D call. Trimming took 4 bases from V and 4 from J, leaving 17 bases between them. This CDR3 has 15 amino acids. Germline V CDR1 and CDR2: SGDLS, YYNGEE. In DNA form, the CDR3 reads TGTGCCAGCAGCCCAGACGGGGTTGTCGGCACTGAAGCTTTCTTT. Encoded protein: CASSPDGVVGTEAFF. Complete variable domain (other parts from reference TRBV9 and TRBJ1-1): DSGVTQTPKHLITATGQRVTLRCSPRSGDLSVYWYQQSLDQGLQFLIQYYNGEERAKGNILERFSAQQFPDLHSELNLSSLELGDSALYFCASSPDGVVGTEAFFGQGTRLTVV.

The chain has TRBV4-2 and TRBJ2-2; TRBD1 aligns across 8 bases. V shed 5 bases and J 4 bases; nucleotides not matched to a gene: 6. The CDR3 sequence is 15 residues long. Per germline, CDR1 LGHNA and CDR2 YNFKEQ. CDR3 coding DNA: TGTGCCAGCAGCTCTCCAGGGGGCATCACCGGGGAGCTGTTTTTT. This translates into CASSSPGGITGELFF.

This chain connects TRBV27 to TRBJ1-1; D unclear. This CDR3 comprises 12 residues. CDR1 is MNHEY and CDR2 is SMNVEV in the germline V gene (reference sequence). With 6 bases removed from V and 2 bases from J, the gap between germline ends came to 7 bases. CDR3 amino acids: CASSDRNTEAFF. The CDR3 region has the DNA TGTGCCAGCAGCGACCGTAACACTGAAGCTTTCTTT.

This chain joins TRBV4-1 and TRBJ1-3; weak D call: TRBD1 (5 bases). V was pared by 4 bases and J by 3 bases, with 13 bases between. The CDR3 runs 15 residues. Germline loops: CDR1 MGHRA, CDR2 YSYEKL. For the CDR3, the DNA is TGCGCCAGCAGCCGTAGGGGAGGCGATGGAAACACCATATATTTT. Translated, it gives CASSRRGGDGNTIYF.

This chain joins TRBV5-1 and TRBJ1-4; weak D call: TRBD1 (6 bases). This CDR3 has 15 amino acids. Germline assignment: CDR1 SGHRS and CDR2 YFSETQ. V was shortened by 0 bases and J by 11 bases, with 17 bases between the two germline ends. This CDR3 reads CASSLEGGQREKLFF. In DNA, the CDR3 is TGCGCCAGCAGCTTGGAGGGGGGGCAGAGGGAGAAACTGTTTTTT.

This clone was found once. The same CDR3 is also encoded by other DNA sequences in this sample. The V call is TRBV5-1, the J call TRBJ1-1, with D possibly matching TRBD1 (6 bases). The CDR3 length is 14 residues. CDR1 is SGHRS, CDR2 YFSETQ, per germline. The V and J ends lost 3 bases and 1 base respectively, with 10 bases between them. The CDR3 reads CASSSRTANTEAFF. The CDR3, as DNA: TGCGCCAGCAGCTCCCGGACAGCGAACACTGAAGCTTTCTTT.

V and J are TRBV3-1 (or the pseudogene TRBV3-2) and TRBJ1-3, with D possibly matching TRBD1 (5 bases). Germline V lookup: CDR1 LGHDT, CDR2 YNNKEL (reference sequence). V was clipped by 4 bases and J by 0 bases, with 10 bases between them. The CDR3 sequence is 15 residues long. CDR3 amino acids: CASSRQTGSGNTIYF. In nucleotides, the CDR3 is TGTGCCAGCAGCCGACAGACCGGCTCTGGAAACACCATATATTTT.

The chain links TRBV27 to TRBJ2-7; D assignment may be TRBD1 or TRBD2 (5 bases each). V lost 3 bases to trimming and J lost 3 bases, with 12 bases between them. CDR1 is MNHEY and CDR2 is SMNVEV in the germline V gene (reference sequence). The CDR3 totals 14 residues. The CDR3 DNA follows: TGTGCCAGCAGTTTGCGAGGGGACCTCTACGAGCAGTACTTC. It is translated as CASSLRGDLYEQYF.

This clone has more than one count but fewer than ten. The J gene is TRBJ1-2, the V gene TRBV28, with TRBD1 matching over 8 bases. The CDR3 consists of 14 residues. Losses at the gene ends were 3 bases for V and 4 bases for J; bases not matched to a gene: 4. The germline V gene has CDR1 MDHEN and CDR2 SYDVKM. The CDR3 loop reads CASSLTGESYGYTF. In DNA form, the CDR3 reads TGTGCCAGCAGTTTGACAGGGGAAAGCTATGGCTACACCTTC.

The V gene is TRBV2, the J gene TRBJ2-5; D is uncertain. This CDR3 comprises 16 residues. The ends were cut back, 3 bases at V and 2 bases at J, with 16 bases in the middle. Germline V gene data show CDR1 as SNHLY and CDR2 as FYNNEI. The CDR3 spells CASSDYTPAFQETQYF. The CDR3 coding sequence is TGTGCCAGCAGTGACTACACTCCCGCCTTTCAAGAGACCCAGTACTTC.

The CDR3 sequence is CSVELTGQGYTF. Here the CDR3 DNA reads TGCAGCGTTGAATTGACAGGGCAAGGCTACACCTTC. This chain joins TRBV29-1 and TRBJ1-2; 7 positions match TRBD1. The CDR3 consists of 12 residues. V gave up 2 bases and J gave up 8 bases; unmatched junction bases: 5. Per the germline V gene, CDR1 is SQVTM and CDR2 is ANQGSEA.

J is TRBJ1-4 and V is TRBV6-5, with D maybe TRBD1 (5 bases). Germline V lookup: CDR1 MNHEY, CDR2 SVGAGI. Trimming removed 3 bases from V and 4 bases from J, with 15 bases in between. The CDR3 covers 16 residues. CDR3 sequence (DNA): TGTGCCAGCAGTTATGGTCCGACAGCGATTAATGAAAAACTGTTTTTT. Protein product: CASSYGPTAINEKLFF.

In nucleotides, the CDR3 is TGCGCCAGCAGTGAGTCACAAGATACGCAGTATTTT. The encoded protein is CASSESQDTQYF. The rearrangement joins TRBV10-1 to TRBJ2-3; D not resolved. Trimming removed 0 bases from V and 5 bases from J, with 3 bases in between. Germline CDR1 WNHNN, CDR2 SYGVQD (reference sequence). CDR3 length: 12 amino acids.

This clone has just one count. V gene TRBV7-9 combines with J gene TRBJ1-4, with D unresolved. V was clipped by 5 bases and J by 0 bases, with 10 bases between them. The germline CDR1 and CDR2 sequences are SEHNR and FQNEAQ (reference sequence). This CDR3 comprises 15 residues. For the CDR3, the DNA is TGTGCCAGCAGCCTGTCCATATCAACTAATGAAAAACTGTTTTTT. Translation gives CASSLSISTNEKLFF.

The chain carries TRBV11-2 and TRBJ2-1; tentative D call: TRBD1 (6 bases). Trimming pared 3 bases from V and 6 bases from J, leaving 15 bases between. Germline CDR1 SGHAT, CDR2 FQNNGV. The CDR3 extends over 15 amino acids. CDR3 amino acids: CASSLVTGSRNEQFF. CDR3 nucleotides: TGTGCCAGCAGCTTGGTAACAGGGAGTCGCAATGAGCAGTTCTTC.